The clone carrying this TCR beta chain was picked up many times. As yet, its antigen is unknown. The data are from a study of T cells in Graves' hyperthyroidism and ophthalmopathy. Study conclusions and caveats: The blood repertoire included most of the expanded thyroid clonotypes above 0.001.

Aged 18 to 65, the patients had hyperthyroidism that was newly diagnosed and had lasted under 2 months. PBMCs were collected from an approximately 10 ml volume of fresh peripheral blood. The TCR beta CDR3 regions underwent amplification using RNA transcripts as the source. TCR CDR3 regions were first amplified by RT-PCR with HTBI primers. TCRdb processed the multiplex PCR reads anew with MiXCR; each CDR3 protein has one entry. The sample yields approximately 710,000 distinct CDR3 sequences, approximately 15% seen once. The CDR3 is made up of 14 amino acids. Losses at the gene ends were 4 bases for V and 7 bases for J; bases not matched to a gene: 5. Germline loops: CDR1 MDHEN, CDR2 SYDVKM.

The gene calls are TRBV28 and TRBJ1-5; 9 bases agree with TRBD1. The sample consisted of blood. This receptor was taken from a man aged 45-60 years with Graves' hyperthyroidism. The DNA of the CDR3 is TGTGCCAGCAGTTACGGACAGGGGAGGCAGCCCCAGCATTTT. This translates into CASSYGQGRQPQHF.